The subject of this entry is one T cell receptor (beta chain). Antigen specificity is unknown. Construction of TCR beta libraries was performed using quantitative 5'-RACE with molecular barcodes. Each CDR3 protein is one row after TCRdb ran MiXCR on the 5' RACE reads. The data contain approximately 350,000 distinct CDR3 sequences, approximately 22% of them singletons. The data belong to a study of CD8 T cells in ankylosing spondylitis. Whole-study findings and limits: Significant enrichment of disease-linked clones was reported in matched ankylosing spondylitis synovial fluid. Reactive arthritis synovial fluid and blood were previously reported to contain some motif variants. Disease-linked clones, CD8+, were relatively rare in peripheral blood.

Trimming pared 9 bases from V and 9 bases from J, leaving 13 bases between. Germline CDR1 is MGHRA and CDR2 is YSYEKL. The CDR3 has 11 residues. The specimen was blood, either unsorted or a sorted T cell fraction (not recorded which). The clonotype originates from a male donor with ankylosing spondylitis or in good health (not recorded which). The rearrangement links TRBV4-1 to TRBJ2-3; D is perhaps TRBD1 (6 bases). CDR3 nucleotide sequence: TGCGCCAGTGGGGGCCGTGGCACGCAGTATTTT. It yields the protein CASGGRGTQYF.